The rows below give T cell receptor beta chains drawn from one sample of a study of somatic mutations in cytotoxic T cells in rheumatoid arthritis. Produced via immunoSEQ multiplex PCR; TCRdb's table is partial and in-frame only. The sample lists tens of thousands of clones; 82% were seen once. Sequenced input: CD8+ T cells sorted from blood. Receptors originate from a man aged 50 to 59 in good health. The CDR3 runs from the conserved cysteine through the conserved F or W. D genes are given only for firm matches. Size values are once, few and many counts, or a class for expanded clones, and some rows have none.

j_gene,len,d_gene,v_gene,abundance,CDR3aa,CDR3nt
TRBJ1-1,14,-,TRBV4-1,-,CASSQVSGGGEAFF,TGCGCCAGCAGCCAAGTCTCGGGAGGGGGGGAAGCTTTCTTT
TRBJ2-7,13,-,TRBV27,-,CASSLSRGDEQYF,TGTGCCAGCAGTTTATCGAGAGGGGATGAGCAGTACTTC
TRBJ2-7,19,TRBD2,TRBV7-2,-,CASSPTPTSGRAWGGEQYF,TGTGCCAGCAGCCCAACCCCGACTAGCGGGAGGGCCTGGGGAGGCGAGCAGTACTTC
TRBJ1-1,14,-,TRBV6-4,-,CASSDPEVNTEAFF,TGTGCCAGCAGTGACCCTGAAGTTAACACTGAAGCTTTCTTT
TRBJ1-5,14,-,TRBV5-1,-,CASSLVGGQQPQHF,TGCGCCAGCAGCTTGGTCGGGGGGCAACAGCCCCAGCATTTT
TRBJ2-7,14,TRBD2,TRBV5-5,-,CASSWTSGAYEQYF,TGTGCCAGCAGCTGGACTAGCGGGGCCTACGAGCAGTACTTC
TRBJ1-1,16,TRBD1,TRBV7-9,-,CASSPSRDSANTEAFF,TGTGCCAGCAGCCCGTCCCGGGACAGTGCTAACACTGAAGCTTTCTTT
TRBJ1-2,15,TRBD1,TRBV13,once,CASSPWDRGLLGYTF,TGTGCCAGCAGCCCATGGGACAGGGGGCTTTTGGGCTACACCTTC
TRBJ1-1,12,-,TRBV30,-,CARQEGGTEAFF,TGTGCCAGACAAGAGGGGGGTACTGAAGCTTTCTTT
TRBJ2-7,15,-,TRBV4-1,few,CASSQAWGSSYEQYF,TGCGCCAGCAGCCAAGCGTGGGGAAGCTCCTACGAGCAGTACTTC
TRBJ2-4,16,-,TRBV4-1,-,CASSPPPARDKNIQYF,TGCGCCAGCAGCCCCCCCCCGGCCAGGGACAAAAACATTCAGTACTTC
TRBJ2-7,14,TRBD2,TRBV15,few,CATSIPGLAGEQYF,TGTGCCACCAGCATCCCCGGACTAGCGGGTGAGCAGTACTTC
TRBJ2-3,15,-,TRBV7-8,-,CASSYDRRTSDTQYF,TGTGCCAGCAGTTACGACAGGAGAACTTCAGATACGCAGTATTTT
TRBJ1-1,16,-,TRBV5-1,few,CASNIKPGPGNTEAFF,TGCGCCAGCAACATTAAACCGGGACCGGGGAACACTGAAGCTTTCTTT
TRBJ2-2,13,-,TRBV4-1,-,CASSQDSTGELFF,TGCGCCAGCAGCCAAGATTCGACCGGGGAGCTGTTTTTT
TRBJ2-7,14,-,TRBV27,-,CASSLIGRTYEQYF,TGTGCCAGCAGTTTAATAGGCAGAACCTACGAGCAGTACTTC
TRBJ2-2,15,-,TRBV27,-,CASRADWGDTGELFF,TGTGCCAGCAGGGCGGATTGGGGGGACACCGGGGAGCTGTTTTTT
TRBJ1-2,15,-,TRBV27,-,CASSLSQGSYYGYTF,TGTGCCAGCAGTTTATCGCAGGGGTCCTACTATGGCTACACCTTC
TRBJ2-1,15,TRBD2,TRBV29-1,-,CSAEGGLAGRNEQFF,TGCAGCGCTGAGGGAGGACTAGCGGGGAGGAATGAGCAGTTCTTC
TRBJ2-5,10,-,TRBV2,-,CASSGHSQYF,TGTGCCAGCAGTGGTCATTCCCAGTACTTC
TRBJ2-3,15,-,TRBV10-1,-,CASSPRAGKADTQYF,TGCGCCAGCAGTCCGAGGGCAGGGAAGGCAGATACGCAGTATTTT
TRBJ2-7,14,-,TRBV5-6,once,CASSENGFEDEQYF,TGTGCCAGCAGCGAGAACGGGTTTGAGGACGAGCAGTACTTC
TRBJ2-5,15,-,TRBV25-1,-,CASSDFRLGEETQYF,TGTGCCAGCAGTGATTTTCGTCTAGGCGAAGAGACCCAGTACTTC
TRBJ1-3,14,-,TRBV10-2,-,CASSPGRRGNTIYF,TGCGCCAGCAGTCCAGGCCGGCGGGGAAACACCATATATTTT
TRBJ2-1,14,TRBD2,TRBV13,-,CASSLGLAGVEQFF,TGTGCCAGCAGCTTAGGACTAGCGGGAGTTGAGCAGTTCTTC
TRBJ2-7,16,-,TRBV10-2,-,CASSESIRGTLHEQYF,TGCGCCAGCAGTGAGTCGATTCGGGGAACCCTCCACGAGCAGTACTTC
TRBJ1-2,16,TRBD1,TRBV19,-,CASSIEPGTGYYGYTF,TGTGCCAGTAGTATAGAGCCCGGGACAGGATATTATGGCTACACCTTC
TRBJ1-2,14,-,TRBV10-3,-,CAISESVGNYGYTF,TGTGCCATCAGTGAGAGCGTTGGGAACTATGGCTACACCTTC
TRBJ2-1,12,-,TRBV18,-,CASSPYSDEQFF,TGTGCCAGCTCACCATACAGCGATGAGCAGTTCTTC